This T cell receptor beta chain was sequenced for a study of radiotherapy plus CTLA-4 blockade in lung cancer. Across the study: Objective response rate was 15% to 20%; disease control rate, 25% to 35%. Study-wide findings and caveats: Early blood T cell clone dynamics reportedly forecast response best, with interferon-beta.

TCRdb's table, derived via immunoSEQ multiplex PCR, lists solely in-frame clones and lacks some. The sample gives fewer than 40,000 clones, approximately 75% of which show up once; about 22% is in the top ten. Chemo-refractory metastatic non-small-cell lung cancer patients underwent focal radiation alongside CTLA-4 blockade with ipilimumab. Germline-derived CDR1 and CDR2 are LNHDA and SQIVND (reference sequence). J gave up 6 bases and V 5 bases, and 9 bases lay outside the gene matches. CDR3 size: 14 residues. Turning to this clone: The antigen is unknown.

Here the sequenced sample was peripheral blood, taken from a patient treated with radiotherapy plus ipilimumab. The clonotype was recovered from a human donor with non-small cell lung cancer that progressed on radiotherapy plus ipilimumab. The chain uses TRBV19 and TRBJ2-7; 8 nucleotides match TRBD2. CDR3 DNA sequence: TGTGCCAGTAGTCCGGGGGGGGGCCTCAGCGAGCAGTACTTC. Amino acids: CASSPGGGLSEQYF.